A single sample gave rise to the 24 T cell receptor beta chains below, sequenced in a study of T cells in Graves' hyperthyroidism and ophthalmopathy. Amplification of TCR beta CDR3 regions was performed using RNA transcripts as template. Primed by the HTBI set, a first-round RT-PCR was run on the TCR CDR3. From the multiplex PCR reads, TCRdb called clonotypes with MiXCR, one entry per CDR3 protein. The sample has hundreds of thousands of distinct CDR3 sequences; 45% are singletons. Material for sequencing was peripheral blood or thyroid tissue (not recorded which). Every receptor here comes from an adult man with Graves' disease, either hyperthyroidism or ophthalmopathy (not recorded which).

The chain carries TRBV2 and TRBJ1-5; TRBD1 matches 10 bases. J was trimmed by 6 bases and V by 7 bases; bases with no gene match: 6. CDR1 and CDR2 (germline): SNHLY, FYNNEI. There are 14 residues in the CDR3. CDR3 in DNA: TGTGCCAGCACCGGGACAGGGGATCTTCAGCCCCAGCATTTT. Translation: CASTGTGDLQPQHF.

As concerns this clonotype: A read error may account for a junction end that differs from germline. J is TRBJ2-5 and V is TRBV7-2; 10 positions match TRBD2. The CDR3 is 15 amino acids. The germline V gene encodes CDR1 SGHTA and CDR2 FQGNSA. The CDR3 protein is CASSVAGGGGKTQYF. CDR3 nucleotides: TGTGCCAGCAGCGTAGCGGGAGGAGGAGGAAAGACCCAGTACTTC.

As to this clonotype: The junction does not match germline at one end; this may be a read error. The chain combines TRBV7-9 with TRBJ2-7; D is unresolved. The CDR3 loop spans 12 amino acids. Germline CDR1 SEHNR, CDR2 FQNEAQ (reference sequence). The CDR3, as DNA: TGTGCCTGCAGCGCGAGCTCCTACGAGCAGTACTTC. Translation: CACSASSYEQYF.

The rearrangement joins TRBV15 to TRBJ1-3, with D perhaps TRBD1 (5 bases). CDR3 length equals 17 residues. Germline CDR1 LNHNV, CDR2 YYDKDF (reference sequence). Trimming stripped 2 bases from V and 5 bases from J, with 19 bases between. DNA for the CDR3: TGTGCCACCAGCAGATTCACCGGGACTAGCGGGAGAAACACCATATATTTT. Translating it yields CATSRFTGTSGRNTIYF.

The rearrangement uses TRBV10-3 and TRBJ1-5; 8 bases fit TRBD1. From germline, CDR1 is ENHRY and CDR2 SYGVKD. The CDR3 runs to 15 residues. The trim removed 10 bases at V and 1 base at J, leaving 9 bases unmatched. The CDR3 loop reads CATGSGTGSNQPQHF. Here the CDR3 DNA reads TGTGCCACAGGATCCGGGACAGGCAGCAATCAGCCCCAGCATTTT.

The V and J genes are TRBV2 and TRBJ1-2, with a tentative D call TRBD1 (6 bases). The germline V gene has CDR1 SNHLY and CDR2 FYNNEI. V was trimmed by 6 bases and J by 7 bases, leaving 21 bases between them. The CDR3 totals 15 residues. CDR3 nucleotides: TGTGCCAGCAGCTTAGGGGGGGCCCTGTCCCCTGGCTACACCTTC. Its translation: CASSLGGALSPGYTF.

This clonotype was observed at least ten times. This sequence joins TRBV7-2 and TRBJ2-6, with a weak D call TRBD1 (6 bases). CDR1 SGHTA and CDR2 FQGNSA come from the germline V gene. CDR3 length: 16 amino acids. V was shortened by 5 bases and J by 2 bases, with 13 bases between the two germline ends. This chain's CDR3 is CASSQRSGAGANVLTF. CDR3 DNA: TGTGCCAGCAGCCAACGCTCAGGGGCTGGGGCCAACGTCCTGACTTTC.

The rearrangement joins TRBV7-7 to TRBJ2-5; 10 bases fit TRBD1. Germline V gives CDR1 SSHAT, CDR2 FNYEAQ (reference sequence). The CDR3 is made up of 15 amino acids. CDR3 residues: CASLRTGGRQETQYF. CDR3 coding DNA: TGTGCAAGTCTCCGGACAGGGGGAAGGCAAGAGACCCAGTACTTC.

This clonotype was seen at least ten times. The chain carries TRBV29-1 and TRBJ1-2; a weak D match, TRBD1 (5 bases). Trimming removed 6 bases at V and 6 bases at J, with 11 bases between. The germline V gene encodes CDR1 SQVTM and CDR2 ANQGSEA. This CDR3 region has 11 residues. The CDR3 is CSVQGGDGYTF. As DNA, the CDR3 is TGCAGCGTCCAGGGAGGGGATGGCTACACCTTC.

The V and J genes are TRBV2 and TRBJ1-6, with D unresolved. Between the trimmed V and J ends, which lost 5 bases and 13 bases, there was a span of 24 bases. The CDR3 totals 16 residues. In germline, CDR1 is SNHLY, CDR2 FYNNEI. For the CDR3, the DNA is TGTGCCAGCAGTTTAATGGTTTCGGTCCCGGGCGTCCCCCTCCACTTT. Its translation is CASSLMVSVPGVPLHF.

The chain links TRBV20-1 to TRBJ2-7; D might be TRBD1 (6 bases). The germline CDR1 and CDR2 sequences are DFQATT and SNEGSKA (reference sequence). Deletions cut 2 bases from V and 3 bases from J, with 11 bases between. The CDR3 covers 13 residues. This CDR3 is CSARKGDGYEQYF. The CDR3 DNA reads TGCAGTGCTAGAAAGGGGGACGGCTACGAGCAGTACTTC.

This clonotype turned up a few times. The chain links TRBV7-8 to TRBJ1-6; D gene ambiguous. Germline V CDR1 and CDR2: SGHVS, FQNEAQ. V lost 5 bases and J lost 8, with 10 bases in between. This CDR3 is built from 13 residues. The CDR3 nucleotides are TGTGCCAGCAGCCAAGGCACCGATTCACCCCTCCACTTT. It is translated as CASSQGTDSPLHF.

In its sample, this clonotype was seen a few times. The chain employs TRBV6-1 and TRBJ1-2, with 8 bases that match TRBD1. CDR3 length equals 14 residues. Losses at the gene ends were 11 bases for V and 2 bases for J; bases not matched to a gene: 10. Germline V gives CDR1 MNHNS, CDR2 SASEGT. CDR3 residues: CAGLGQGENYGYTF. CDR3 in DNA: TGTGCCGGCTTAGGACAGGGAGAAAACTATGGCTACACCTTC.

Points on this clonotype: One end of the junction fails to match germline, which may point to a read error. V and J are TRBV19 and TRBJ1-5; D is possibly TRBD1 (5 bases). This CDR3 is built from 16 residues. Germline CDR1 LNHDA, CDR2 SQIVND (reference sequence). CDR3 sequence: CDSSAEGSHSNQPQHF. Written as DNA, the CDR3 is TGTGACAGTAGTGCCGAGGGGAGCCATAGCAATCAGCCCCAGCATTTT. Variable domain in full (rest from reference TRBV19 and TRBJ1-5): DGGITQSPKYLFRKEGQNVTLSCEQNLNHDAMYWYRQDPGQGLRLIYYSQIVNDFQKGDIAEGYSVSREKKESFPLTVTSAQKNPTAFYLCDSSAEGSHSNQPQHFGDGTRLSIL.

This clonotype was detected ten times or more. The J gene is TRBJ2-7, the V gene TRBV2, with TRBD1 matching over 8 bases. There are 13 residues in the CDR3. Germline V lookup: CDR1 SNHLY, CDR2 FYNNEI. V shed 8 bases and J 3 bases; nucleotides not matched to a gene: 6. The DNA for the CDR3 is TGTGCCAGCGGTGCAGGGGGCGACTACGAGCAGTACTTC. It encodes CASGAGGDYEQYF.

The chain employs TRBV11-2 and TRBJ1-2; D not resolved. Germline assignment: CDR1 SGHAT and CDR2 FQNNGV. With 5 bases removed from V and 4 bases from J, the gap between germline ends came to 11 bases. This CDR3 spans 13 amino acids. The CDR3 protein is CASSRALSYGYTF. DNA for the CDR3: TGTGCCAGCAGCCGGGCATTAAGCTATGGCTACACCTTC.

The chain is built from TRBV11-1 and TRBJ2-7; TRBD1 agrees at 9 bases. The CDR3 runs 13 residues. Germline CDR1 SGHAT, CDR2 FQDESV (reference sequence). The CDR3 loop is CARQGESSYEQYF. In DNA, the CDR3 is TGTGCTAGACAGGGGGAGTCGTCTTACGAGCAGTACTTC.

Here the CDR3 DNA reads TGTGCCAGCAGCTCTGGGGGGGAAGAGACCCAGTACTTC. It codes for CASSSGGEETQYF. The chain recombines TRBV12-3 or TRBV12-4 with TRBJ2-5; 7 nucleotides align to TRBD2. CDR3 length: 13 residues. V trimming: 6 bases; J trimming: 3 bases; junction bases outside the gene matches: 4.

The table lists this clonotype with a few counts. The V and J genes are TRBV20-1 and TRBJ1-2, with a weak D call TRBD1 (5 bases). The CDR3 is 13 residues long. V was pared by 5 bases and J by 5 bases, with 15 bases between. Germline-derived CDR1 and CDR2 are DFQATT and SNEGSKA (reference sequence). The CDR3 is CSARTQGLYGYTF. The CDR3 DNA is TGCAGTGCTCGAACCCAGGGTCTATATGGCTACACCTTC.

The chain uses TRBV9 and TRBJ2-7; perhaps D is TRBD1 or TRBD2 (6 bases each). Trimming took 3 bases from V and 5 from J, leaving 18 bases between them. The CDR3 has 15 amino acids. The germline CDR1 and CDR2 sequences are SGDLS and YYNGEE. CDR3 sequence reads: CASSDGGLQADEQYF. DNA for the CDR3: TGTGCCAGCAGCGACGGGGGCCTCCAAGCCGACGAGCAGTACTTC.

The V gene is TRBV7-9, the J gene TRBJ1-5; D is undetermined. The CDR3 runs to 13 residues. Trimming cost V 5 bases and J 3 bases, with 8 bases left between them. Germline CDR1 is SEHNR and CDR2 is FQNEAQ (reference sequence). The CDR3 region is CASSRGINQPQHF. CDR3 nucleotides: TGTGCCAGCAGCAGAGGGATCAATCAGCCCCAGCATTTT.

V is TRBV7-9 and J is TRBJ1-2; D possibly corresponds to TRBD1 (5 bases). V shed 2 bases and J shed 6 bases, with 19 bases lying between them. The germline CDR1 and CDR2 sequences are SEHNR and FQNEAQ (reference sequence). This CDR3 region has 16 residues. The CDR3 region is CASSLSNSGGGDGYTF. The DNA of the CDR3 is TGTGCCAGCAGCTTAAGTAACTCAGGCGGGGGGGATGGCTACACCTTC.

The chain couples TRBV9 to TRBJ1-1; 9 nucleotides agree with TRBD1. The V gene's germline CDR1 is SGDLS and CDR2 YYNGEE. With 10 bases clipped from V and 10 bases from J, the junction kept 5 bases outside the gene matches. CDR3 length equals 10 residues. CDR3 in amino acids: CAPKGQGAFF. The CDR3 DNA sequence: TGTGCCCCAAAGGGACAGGGAGCTTTCTTT.

The genes are TRBV15 and TRBJ1-5; 12 nucleotides line up with TRBD1. Trimming removed 5 bases from V and 6 bases from J; junction bases left unmatched: 5. The CDR3 covers 15 residues. CDR1 LNHNV and CDR2 YYDKDF come from the germline V gene (reference sequence). CDR3 loop: CATSGGTGGGQPQHF. CDR3 nucleotide sequence: TGTGCCACCAGCGGAGGGACAGGGGGCGGTCAGCCCCAGCATTTT. Complete variable domain (other parts from reference TRBV15 and TRBJ1-5): DAMVIQNPRYQVTQFGKPVTLSCSQTLNHNVMYWYQQKSSQAPKLLFHYYDKDFNNEADTPDNFQSRRPNTSFCFLDIRSPGLGDTAMYLCATSGGTGGGQPQHFGDGTRLSIL.